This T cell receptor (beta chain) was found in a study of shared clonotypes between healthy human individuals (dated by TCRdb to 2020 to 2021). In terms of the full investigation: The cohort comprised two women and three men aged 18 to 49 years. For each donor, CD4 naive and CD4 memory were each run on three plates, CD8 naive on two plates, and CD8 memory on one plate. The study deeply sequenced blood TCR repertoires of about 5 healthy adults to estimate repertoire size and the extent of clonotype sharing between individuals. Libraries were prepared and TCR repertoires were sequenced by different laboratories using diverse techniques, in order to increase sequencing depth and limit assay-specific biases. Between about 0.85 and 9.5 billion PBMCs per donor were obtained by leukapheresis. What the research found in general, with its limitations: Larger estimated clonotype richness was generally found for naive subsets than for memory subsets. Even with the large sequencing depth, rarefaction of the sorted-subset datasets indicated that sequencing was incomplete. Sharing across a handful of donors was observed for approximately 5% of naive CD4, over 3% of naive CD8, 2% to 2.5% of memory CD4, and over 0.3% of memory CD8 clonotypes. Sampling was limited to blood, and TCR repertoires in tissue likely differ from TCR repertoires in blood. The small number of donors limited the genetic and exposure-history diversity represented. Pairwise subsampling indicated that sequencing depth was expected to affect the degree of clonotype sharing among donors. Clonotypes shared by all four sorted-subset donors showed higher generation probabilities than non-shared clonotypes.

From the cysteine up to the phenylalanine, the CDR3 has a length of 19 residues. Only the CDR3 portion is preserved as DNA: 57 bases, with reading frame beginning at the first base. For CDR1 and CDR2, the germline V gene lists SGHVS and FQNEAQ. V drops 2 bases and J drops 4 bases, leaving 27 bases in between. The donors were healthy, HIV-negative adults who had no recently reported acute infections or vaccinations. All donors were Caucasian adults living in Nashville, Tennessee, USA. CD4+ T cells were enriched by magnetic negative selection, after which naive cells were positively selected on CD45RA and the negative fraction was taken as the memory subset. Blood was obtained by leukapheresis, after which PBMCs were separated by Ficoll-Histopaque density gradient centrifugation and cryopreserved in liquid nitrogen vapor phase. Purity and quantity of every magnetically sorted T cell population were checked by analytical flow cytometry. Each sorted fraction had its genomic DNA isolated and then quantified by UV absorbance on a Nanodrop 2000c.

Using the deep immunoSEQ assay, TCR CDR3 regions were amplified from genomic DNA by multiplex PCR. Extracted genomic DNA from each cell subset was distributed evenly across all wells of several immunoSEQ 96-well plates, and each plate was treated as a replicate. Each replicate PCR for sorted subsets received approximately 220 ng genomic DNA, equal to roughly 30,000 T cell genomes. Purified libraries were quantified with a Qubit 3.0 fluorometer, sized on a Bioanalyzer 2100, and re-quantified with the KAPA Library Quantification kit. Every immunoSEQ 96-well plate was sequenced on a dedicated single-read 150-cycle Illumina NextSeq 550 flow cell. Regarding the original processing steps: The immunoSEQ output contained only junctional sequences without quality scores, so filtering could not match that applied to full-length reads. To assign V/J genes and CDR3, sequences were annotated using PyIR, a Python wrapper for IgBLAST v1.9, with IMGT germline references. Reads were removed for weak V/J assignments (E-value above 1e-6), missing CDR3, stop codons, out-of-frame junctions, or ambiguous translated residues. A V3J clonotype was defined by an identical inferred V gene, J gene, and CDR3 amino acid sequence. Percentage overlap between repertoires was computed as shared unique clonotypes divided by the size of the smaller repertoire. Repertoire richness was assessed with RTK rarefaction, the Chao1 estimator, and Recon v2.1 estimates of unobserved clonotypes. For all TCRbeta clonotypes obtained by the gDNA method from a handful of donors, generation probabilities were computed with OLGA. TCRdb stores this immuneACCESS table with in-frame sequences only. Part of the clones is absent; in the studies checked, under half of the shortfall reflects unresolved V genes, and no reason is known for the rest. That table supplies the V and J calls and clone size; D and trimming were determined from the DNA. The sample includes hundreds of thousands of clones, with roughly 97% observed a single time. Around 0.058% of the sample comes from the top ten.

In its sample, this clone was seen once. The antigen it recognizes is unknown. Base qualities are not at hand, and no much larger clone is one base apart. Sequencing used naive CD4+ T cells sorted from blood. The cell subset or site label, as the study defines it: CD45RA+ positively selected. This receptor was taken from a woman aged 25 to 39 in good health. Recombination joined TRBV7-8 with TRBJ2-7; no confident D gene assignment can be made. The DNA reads TGTGCCAGCAGCTTAAGAGAGGTCTTTTCAGGACCGGCTAATTACGAGCAGTACTTC. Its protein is CASSLREVFSGPANYEQYF.